Each of the 7 T cell receptor beta chains below was sequenced from the same sample in a study of response to subunit inactivated influenza vaccine. TCRdb itself ran the RT-PCR reads through MiXCR, one entry per CDR3 protein. The repertoire consists of fewer than 600,000 distinct CDR3 sequences, with approximately 7.2% occurring once and the leading ten covering around 13%. The sample here was PBMCs from blood, taken around 25 months after vaccination. The receptors shown here come from a man in his fifties or sixties who received an inactivated influenza vaccine.

The sample holds many counts of this clonotype. The chain links TRBV4-3 to TRBJ2-1; D is unresolved. The length of the CDR3 is 13 residues. Per germline, CDR1 LGHNA and CDR2 YSLEER. Trimming took 0 bases from V and 9 from J, leaving 9 bases between them. The CDR3 nucleotides are TGCGCCAGCAGCCAAGATTGGGTCAGTGAGCAGTTCTTC. This encodes CASSQDWVSEQFF.

This chain links TRBV20-1 with TRBJ2-7, with D perhaps TRBD2 (6 bases). The V end was cut by 6 bases, the J end by 2 bases, with 23 bases between. CDR3 length: 16 amino acids. Germline V lookup: CDR1 DFQATT, CDR2 SNEGSKA (reference sequence). Written as DNA, the CDR3 is TGCAGTGCGAGACGGTATATTAGCGGACTGACCTACGAGCAGTACTTC. Its translation is CSARRYISGLTYEQYF.

At least ten counts were recorded for this clonotype. This rearrangement joins TRBV6-2 or TRBV6-3 to TRBJ2-1; D unclear. V dropped 6 bases and J dropped 3 bases, with 15 bases sitting between them. CDR1 and CDR2 from the germline V gene are MNHEY and SVGEGT. This CDR3 region has 15 residues. The CDR3 nucleotides are TGTGCCAGCAGGGGCCCGACTGGTCTCTACAATGAGCAGTTCTTC. Protein product: CASRGPTGLYNEQFF.

Many counts were recorded for this clonotype. The rearrangement links TRBV9 to TRBJ2-1, with 11 bases fitting TRBD2. The CDR3 sequence is 16 residues long. CDR1 and CDR2 from the germline V gene are SGDLS and YYNGEE. V trimming: 0 bases; J trimming: 8 bases; junction bases outside the gene matches: 7. CDR3 loop: CASSVEPSGRWYEQFF. The CDR3 nucleotides read TGTGCCAGCAGCGTAGAGCCTAGCGGGAGGTGGTATGAGCAGTTCTTC.

This clonotype occurred many times. The rearrangement links TRBV5-1 to TRBJ2-7, with 7 positions matching TRBD1. CDR3 length: 16 amino acids. J lost 0 bases, V lost 1 base, and 7 bases had no gene match. The germline CDR1 and CDR2 sequences are SGHRS and YFSETQ. The CDR3 DNA is TGCGCCAGCAGCTTGAGGTCGACAGGGTCCTCCTACGAGCAGTACTTC. Translated: CASSLRSTGSSYEQYF.

V is TRBV12-3 or TRBV12-4 and J is TRBJ1-2; 7 bases agree with TRBD1. Trimming took 7 bases from V and 4 from J; bases not matched to a gene: 3. CDR3 size: 12 residues. The CDR3, as DNA: TGTGCCAGCACCGGACAGGCCTATGGCTACACCTTC. Translated: CASTGQAYGYTF.

The rearrangement joins TRBV5-5 to TRBJ2-7; D gene uncertain. CDR3 size: 9 residues. V lost 9 bases, J lost 11 bases, and 12 bases lay in between. Germline lookup yields CDR1 SGHKS and CDR2 YYEKEE (reference sequence). Here the CDR3 DNA reads TGTGCCACCTCAACACAAAAGTACTTC. Its protein product is CATSTQKYF.